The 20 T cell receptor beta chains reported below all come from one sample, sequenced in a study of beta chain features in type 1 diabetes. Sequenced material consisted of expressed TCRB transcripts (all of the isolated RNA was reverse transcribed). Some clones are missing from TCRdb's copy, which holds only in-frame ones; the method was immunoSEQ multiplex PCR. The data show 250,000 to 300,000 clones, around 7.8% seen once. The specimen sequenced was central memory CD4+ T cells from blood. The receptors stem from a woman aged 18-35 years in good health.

CDR3 loop: CASQRDGQGYTF. The CDR3 DNA follows: TGTGCCAGCCAGAGGGACGGCCAGGGCTACACCTTC. The genes are TRBV2 and TRBJ1-2; a possible D gene is TRBD1 (5 bases). The CDR3 runs to 12 residues. Germline V gives CDR1 SNHLY, CDR2 FYNNEI. V was pared by 8 bases and J by 8 bases, with 15 bases between.

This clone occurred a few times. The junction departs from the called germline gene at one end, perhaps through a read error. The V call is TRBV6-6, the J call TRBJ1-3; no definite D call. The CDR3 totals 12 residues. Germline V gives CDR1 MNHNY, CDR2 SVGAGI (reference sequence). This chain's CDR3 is CAISEKGNTIYF. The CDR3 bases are TGTGCCATCAGTGAGAAGGGAAACACCATATATTTT.

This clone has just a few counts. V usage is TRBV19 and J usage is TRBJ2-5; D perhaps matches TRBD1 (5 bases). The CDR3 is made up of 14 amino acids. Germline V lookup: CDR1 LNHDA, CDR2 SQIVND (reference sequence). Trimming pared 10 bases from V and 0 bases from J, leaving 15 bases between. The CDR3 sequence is CATADTLYQETQYF. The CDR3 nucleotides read TGTGCCACCGCGGACACCCTGTACCAAGAGACCCAGTACTTC. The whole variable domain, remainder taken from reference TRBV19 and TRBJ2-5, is DGGITQSPKYLFRKEGQNVTLSCEQNLNHDAMYWYRQDPGQGLRLIYYSQIVNDFQKGDIAEGYSVSREKKESFPLTVTSAQKNPTAFYLCATADTLYQETQYFGPGTRLLVL.

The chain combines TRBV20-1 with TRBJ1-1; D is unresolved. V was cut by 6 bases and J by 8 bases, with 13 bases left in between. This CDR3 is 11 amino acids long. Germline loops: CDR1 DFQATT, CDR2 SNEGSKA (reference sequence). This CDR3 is CSASDTREAFF. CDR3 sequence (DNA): TGCAGTGCAAGCGACACGAGAGAAGCTTTCTTT.

The CDR3 DNA is TGTGCCAGCAGCTTAGCGCGGGGCATTGGTGAGCAGTTCTTC. Amino acids: CASSLARGIGEQFF. This rearrangement joins TRBV7-8 to TRBJ2-1, with D possibly matching TRBD2 (6 bases). The V end was cut by 0 bases, the J end by 9 bases, with 12 bases between. The CDR3 is made up of 14 amino acids. In germline, CDR1 is SGHVS, CDR2 FQNEAQ.

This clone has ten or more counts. The CDR3: CASSPWEGSAKNIQYF. The CDR3 nucleotides read TGTGCCAGCAGCCCCTGGGAGGGGTCAGCCAAAAACATTCAGTACTTC. This chain joins TRBV7-8 and TRBJ2-4; 7 bases are shared with TRBD2. This CDR3 is 16 amino acids long. Unmatched junction bases numbered 7, after V lost 5 bases and J lost 0 bases. Per germline, CDR1 SGHVS and CDR2 FQNEAQ.

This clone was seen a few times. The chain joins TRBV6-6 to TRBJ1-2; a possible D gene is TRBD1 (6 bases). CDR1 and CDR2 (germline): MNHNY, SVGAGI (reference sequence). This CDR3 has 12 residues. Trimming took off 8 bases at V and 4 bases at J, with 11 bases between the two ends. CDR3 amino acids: CASGGQFYGYTF. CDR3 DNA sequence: TGTGCCAGCGGAGGACAGTTCTATGGCTACACCTTC.

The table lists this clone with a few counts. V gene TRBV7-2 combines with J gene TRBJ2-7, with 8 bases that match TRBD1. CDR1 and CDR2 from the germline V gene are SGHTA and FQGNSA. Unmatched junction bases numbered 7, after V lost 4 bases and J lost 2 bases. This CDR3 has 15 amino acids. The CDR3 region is CASSSGQGGPYEQYF. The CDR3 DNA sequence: TGTGCCAGCAGCTCCGGACAGGGAGGTCCCTACGAGCAGTACTTC. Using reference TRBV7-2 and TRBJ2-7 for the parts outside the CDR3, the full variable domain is GAGVSQSPSNKVTEKGKDVELRCDPISGHTALYWYRQSLGQGLEFLIYFQGNSAPDKSGLPSDRFSAERTGGSVSTLTIQRTQQEDSAVYLCASSSGQGGPYEQYFGPGTRLTVT.

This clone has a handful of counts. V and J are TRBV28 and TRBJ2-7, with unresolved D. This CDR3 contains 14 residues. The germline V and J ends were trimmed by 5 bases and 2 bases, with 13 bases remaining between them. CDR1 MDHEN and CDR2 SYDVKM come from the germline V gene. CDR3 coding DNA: TGTGCCAGCAGTCGCGACCCGCTTACCTACGAGCAGTACGTC. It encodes CASSRDPLTYEQYV.

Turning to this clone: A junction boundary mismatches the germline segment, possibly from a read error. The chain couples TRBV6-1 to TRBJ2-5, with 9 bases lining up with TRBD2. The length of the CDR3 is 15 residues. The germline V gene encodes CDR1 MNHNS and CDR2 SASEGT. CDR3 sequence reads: CASREEGLAGETQYF. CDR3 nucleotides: TGTGCCAGCAGGGAAGAGGGGCTAGCGGGGGAGACCCAGTACTTC.

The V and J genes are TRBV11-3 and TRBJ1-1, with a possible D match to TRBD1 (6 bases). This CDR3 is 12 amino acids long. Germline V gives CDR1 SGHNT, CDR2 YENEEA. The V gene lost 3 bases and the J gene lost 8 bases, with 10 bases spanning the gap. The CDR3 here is CASSFSTGEAFF. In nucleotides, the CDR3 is TGTGCCAGCAGCTTTTCCACAGGGGAAGCTTTCTTT.

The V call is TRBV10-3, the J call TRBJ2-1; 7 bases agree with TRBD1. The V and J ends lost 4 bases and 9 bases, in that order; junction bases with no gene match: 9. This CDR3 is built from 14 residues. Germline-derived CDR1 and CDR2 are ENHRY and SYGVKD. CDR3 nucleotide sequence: TGTGCCATCAGTGTAGAACAGGGGACGGGTGAGCAGTTCTTC. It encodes CAISVEQGTGEQFF.

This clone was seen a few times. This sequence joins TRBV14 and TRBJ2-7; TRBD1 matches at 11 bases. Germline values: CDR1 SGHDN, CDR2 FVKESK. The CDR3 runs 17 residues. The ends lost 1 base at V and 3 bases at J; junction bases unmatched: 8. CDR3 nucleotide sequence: TGTGCCAGCAGCCAAGGATACGGGACAGGGGGTCTCTACGAGCAGTACTTC. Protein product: CASSQGYGTGGLYEQYF.

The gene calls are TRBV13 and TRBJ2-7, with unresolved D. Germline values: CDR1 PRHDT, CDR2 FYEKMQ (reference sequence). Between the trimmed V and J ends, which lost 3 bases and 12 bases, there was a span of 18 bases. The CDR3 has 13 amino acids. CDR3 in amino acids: CASSFGWPPTPYF. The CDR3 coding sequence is TGTGCCAGCAGCTTCGGATGGCCACCTACCCCGTACTTC.

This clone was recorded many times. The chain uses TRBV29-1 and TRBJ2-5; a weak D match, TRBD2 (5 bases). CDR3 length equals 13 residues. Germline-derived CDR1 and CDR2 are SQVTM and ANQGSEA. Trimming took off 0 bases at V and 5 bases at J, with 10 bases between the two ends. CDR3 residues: CSVEDRRSETQYF. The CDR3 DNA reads TGCAGCGTTGAAGATCGGAGGTCGGAGACCCAGTACTTC. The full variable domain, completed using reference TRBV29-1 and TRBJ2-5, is SAVISQKPSRDICQRGTSLTIQCQVDSQVTMMFWYRQQPGQSLTLIATANQGSEATYESGFVIDKFPISRPNLTFSTLTVSNMSPEDSSIYLCSVEDRRSETQYFGPGTRLLVL.

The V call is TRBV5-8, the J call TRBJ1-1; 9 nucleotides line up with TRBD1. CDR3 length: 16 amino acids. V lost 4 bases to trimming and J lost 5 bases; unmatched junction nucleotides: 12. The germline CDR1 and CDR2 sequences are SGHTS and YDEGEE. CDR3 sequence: CASSTRTGAGSTEAFF. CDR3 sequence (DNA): TGTGCCAGCAGCACAAGGACAGGGGCAGGTTCAACTGAAGCTTTCTTT.

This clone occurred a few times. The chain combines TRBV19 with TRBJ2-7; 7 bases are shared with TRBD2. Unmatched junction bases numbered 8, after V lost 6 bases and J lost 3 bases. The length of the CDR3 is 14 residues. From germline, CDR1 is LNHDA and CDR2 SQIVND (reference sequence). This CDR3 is CASRPPGLLYEQYF. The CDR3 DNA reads TGTGCCAGTAGACCGCCGGGACTACTCTACGAGCAGTACTTC.

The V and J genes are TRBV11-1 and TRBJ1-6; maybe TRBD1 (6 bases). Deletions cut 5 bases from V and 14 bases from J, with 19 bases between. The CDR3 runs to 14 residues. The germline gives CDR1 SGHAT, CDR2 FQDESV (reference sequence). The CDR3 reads CASSHGYRDKALHF. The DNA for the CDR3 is TGTGCCAGCAGCCATGGCTACAGGGATAAGGCCCTCCACTTT.

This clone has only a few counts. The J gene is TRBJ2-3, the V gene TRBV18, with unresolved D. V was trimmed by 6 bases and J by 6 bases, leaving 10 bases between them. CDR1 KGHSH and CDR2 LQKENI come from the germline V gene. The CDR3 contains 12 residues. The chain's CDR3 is CASSPHQDTQYF. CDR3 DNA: TGTGCCAGCTCCCCTCATCAGGATACGCAGTATTTT.

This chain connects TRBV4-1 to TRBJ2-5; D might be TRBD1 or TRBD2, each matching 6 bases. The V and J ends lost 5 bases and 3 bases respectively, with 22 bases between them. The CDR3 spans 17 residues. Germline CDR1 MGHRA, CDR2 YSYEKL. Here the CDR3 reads CASSSAGSLRGKETQYF. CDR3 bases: TGCGCCAGCAGCTCGGCCGGGAGTTTGAGGGGGAAAGAGACCCAGTACTTC.